This T cell receptor beta chain was sequenced for a study of cytomegalovirus exposure and HLA in healthy donors. At the time of sampling, donors were nominally healthy, though unrecorded immune exposures were likely. In the case of this clone: Its matching antigen is unknown.

General observations from the study: The study had only CMV serostatus as immune exposure information.

Vbeta (60) and Jbeta (13) primers were used in the PCR. Sequenced by immunoSEQ multiplex PCR; TCRdb stores in-frame clones only, minus some. The profile covers under 150,000 clones, with roughly two thirds appearing a single time and around 1.2% taken by the ten largest. Germline CDR1 is MGHDK and CDR2 is SYGVNS. CDR3 length: 16 residues. Trimming cost V 2 bases and J 0 bases; bases outside gene matches: 2. J is TRBJ1-3 and V is TRBV25-1; TRBD1 agrees at 9 bases. Sequencing was done on a sample of PBMCs. The clonotype originates from a woman aged 35 to 49 in good health and CMV-seronegative. The CDR3 is CASSERTGDSGNTIYF. The DNA for the CDR3 is TGTGCCAGCAGTGAACGGACAGGGGACTCTGGAAACACCATATATTTT.